The present T cell receptor (beta chain) was sequenced within a study of CD8+ T cells in alopecia areata. The wider study: Those treated were given oral tofacitinib at 5 to 10 mg twice daily.

At least ten counts were recorded for this clone. Its specificity is unknown. The sample's treatment: oral pan-JAK inhibitor, 5-10 mg twice daily. RNA extraction was followed by reverse transcription into cDNA, which acted as the sequencing template. Profiled with immunoSEQ multiplex PCR; TCRdb holds only in-frame clones, not every one. The profile shows about 210,000 clones, roughly two fifths of them singletons. The CDR3 runs to 13 residues. Germline CDR1 reads SGHVS; CDR2 reads FNYEAQ. V lost 4 bases to trimming and J lost 7 bases, with 8 bases between them. Findings and caveats of the study: It was lesional scalp, especially alopecia totalis/universalis, that showed higher clonality than normal scalp. In scalp and blood during tofacitinib, many expanded lesional clones persisted.

The sequences come from CD4+ T cells sorted from blood, collected at approximately week 30, from a patient treated with tofacitinib. V gene TRBV7-6 combines with J gene TRBJ1-6; D call uncertain. The source of this sequence is a human donor with alopecia areata. The CDR3 sequence: CASSSRANSPLHF. Written as DNA, the CDR3 is TGTGCCAGCAGCTCCCGGGCCAATTCACCCCTCCACTTT.